Here is one T cell receptor (beta chain) with its context. As yet, its antigen is unknown. The source of the sample is a study of vaccination effects on CD4 cells after COVID-19. Using immunoSEQ multiplex PCR, the repertoire was profiled, and TCRdb retains in-frame clones only, with some absent. The repertoire holds over 60,000 clones, 65% to 85% seen once, with 2.5% to 3% in the top ten. Antigen-specific CD4+ T cell clonotypes were called by their expansion after viral peptide-pool culture in ViraFEST. Following 10 days of culture, CD4+ T cells were isolated. Absence of prior SARS-CoV-2 infection characterized the vaccine recipients, who showed negative nucleocapsid antibodies. Each culture well received roughly 1.8 million PBMC. These cells were then cultured in IMDM with approximately 9.8 IU/ml IL-2 and roughly 10 ug/ml peptides. IL-2 medium supplanted half the medium on days 3 and 7. Germline CDR1 and CDR2: SNHLY and FYNNEI. CDR3 length: 15 amino acids. Trimming at V came to 6 bases and at J to 3 bases, leaving 9 bases not matched to a gene.

The source is a human donor who received a COVID-19 vaccine. Sequencing was performed on CD4+ T cells from PBMCs cultured with HCoV-NL63 spike peptides, taken before COVID-19 vaccination. The rearrangement joins TRBV2 to TRBJ2-5; 8 bases align to TRBD1. CDR3 nucleotide sequence: TGTGCCAGCAGACCTATGACAGGGGTGGAAGAGACCCAGTACTTC. This translates into CASRPMTGVEETQYF.